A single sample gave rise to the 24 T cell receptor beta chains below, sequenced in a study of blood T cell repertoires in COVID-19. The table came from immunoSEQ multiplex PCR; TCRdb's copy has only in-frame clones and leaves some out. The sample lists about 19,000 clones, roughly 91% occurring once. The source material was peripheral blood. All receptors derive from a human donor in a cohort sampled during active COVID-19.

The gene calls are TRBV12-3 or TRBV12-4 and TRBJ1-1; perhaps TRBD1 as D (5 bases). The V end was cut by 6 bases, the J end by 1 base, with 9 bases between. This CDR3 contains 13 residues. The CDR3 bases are TGTGCCAGCAGCTCAGGGCGGAACACTGAAGCTTTCTTT. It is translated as CASSSGRNTEAFF.

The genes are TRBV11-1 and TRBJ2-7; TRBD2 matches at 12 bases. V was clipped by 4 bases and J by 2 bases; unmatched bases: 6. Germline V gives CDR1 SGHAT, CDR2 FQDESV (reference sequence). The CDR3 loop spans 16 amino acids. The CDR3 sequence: CASSSDLAGGAYEQYF. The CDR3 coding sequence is TGTGCCAGCAGCTCCGATCTAGCGGGAGGGGCCTACGAGCAGTACTTC. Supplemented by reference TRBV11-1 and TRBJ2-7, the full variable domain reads EAEVAQSPRYKITEKSQAVAFWCDPISGHATLYWYRQILGQGPELLVQFQDESVVDDSQLPKDRFSAERLKGVDSTLKIQPAELGDSAMYLCASSSDLAGGAYEQYFGPGTRLTVT.

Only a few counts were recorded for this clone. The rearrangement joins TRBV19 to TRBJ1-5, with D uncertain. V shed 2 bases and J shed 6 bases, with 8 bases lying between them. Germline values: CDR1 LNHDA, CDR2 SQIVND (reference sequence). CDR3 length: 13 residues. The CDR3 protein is CASSISGGQPQHF. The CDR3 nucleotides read TGTGCCAGTAGTATAAGCGGCGGTCAGCCCCAGCATTTT.

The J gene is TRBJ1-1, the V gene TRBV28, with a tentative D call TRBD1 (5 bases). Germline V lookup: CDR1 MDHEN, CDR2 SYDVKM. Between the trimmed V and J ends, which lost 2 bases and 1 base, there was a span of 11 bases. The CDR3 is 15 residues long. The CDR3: CASSLNGRGNTEAFF. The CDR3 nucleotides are TGTGCCAGCAGTTTAAATGGGAGGGGGAACACTGAAGCTTTCTTT.

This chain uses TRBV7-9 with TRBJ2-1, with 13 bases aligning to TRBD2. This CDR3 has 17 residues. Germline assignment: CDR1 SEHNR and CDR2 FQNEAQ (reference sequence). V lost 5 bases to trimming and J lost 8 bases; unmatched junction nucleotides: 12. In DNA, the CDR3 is TGTGCCAGCAGCCGTGGACTAGCGGGAGAGTTGGGCGATGAGCAGTTCTTC. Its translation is CASSRGLAGELGDEQFF.

The CDR3 reads CATSDPAGAAYEQYF. DNA for the CDR3: TGTGCCACCAGTGACCCCGCGGGGGCAGCCTACGAGCAGTACTTC. The chain joins TRBV24-1 to TRBJ2-7; TRBD2 might be the D (7 bases). The CDR3 length is 15 residues. Trimming cost V 4 bases and J 2 bases, with 14 bases left between them. CDR1 is KGHDR, CDR2 SFDVKD, per germline.

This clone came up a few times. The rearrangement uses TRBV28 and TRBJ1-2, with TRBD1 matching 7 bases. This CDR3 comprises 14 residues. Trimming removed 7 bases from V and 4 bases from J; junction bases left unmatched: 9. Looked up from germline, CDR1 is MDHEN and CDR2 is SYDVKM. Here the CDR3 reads CASTEQGRGYGYTF. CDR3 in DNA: TGTGCCAGCACGGAACAGGGGCGAGGCTATGGCTACACCTTC.

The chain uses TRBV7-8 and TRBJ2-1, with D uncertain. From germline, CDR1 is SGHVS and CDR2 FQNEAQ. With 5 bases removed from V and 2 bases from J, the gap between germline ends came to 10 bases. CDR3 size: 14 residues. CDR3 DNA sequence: TGTGCCAGCAGCCCCTACACTACCTACAATGAGCAGTTCTTC. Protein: CASSPYTTYNEQFF.

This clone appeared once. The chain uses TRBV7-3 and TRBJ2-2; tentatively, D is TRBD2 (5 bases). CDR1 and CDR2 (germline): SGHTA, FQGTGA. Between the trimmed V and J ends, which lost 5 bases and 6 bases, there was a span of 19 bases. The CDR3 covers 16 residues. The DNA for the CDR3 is TGTGCCAGCAGCCCCCAGATGGGAGCGTCCCCCGGGGAGCTGTTTTTT. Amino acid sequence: CASSPQMGASPGELFF.

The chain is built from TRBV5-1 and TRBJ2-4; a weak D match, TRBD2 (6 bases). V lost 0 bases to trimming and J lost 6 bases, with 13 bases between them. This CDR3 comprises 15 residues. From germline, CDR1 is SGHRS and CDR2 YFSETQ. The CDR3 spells CASSLAGGAINIQYF. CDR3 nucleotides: TGCGCCAGCAGCTTGGCAGGAGGGGCAATAAACATTCAGTACTTC. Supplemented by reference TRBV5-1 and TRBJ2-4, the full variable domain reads KAGVTQTPRYLIKTRGQQVTLSCSPISGHRSVSWYQQTPGQGLQFLFEYFSETQRNKGNFPGRFSGRQFSNSRSEMNVSTLELGDSALYLCASSLAGGAINIQYFGAGTRLSVL.

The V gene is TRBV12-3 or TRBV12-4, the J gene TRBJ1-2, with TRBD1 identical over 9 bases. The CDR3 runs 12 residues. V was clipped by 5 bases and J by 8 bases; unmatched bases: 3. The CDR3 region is CASSGTGLGYTF. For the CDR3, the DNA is TGTGCCAGCAGTGGGACAGGGTTGGGCTACACCTTC.

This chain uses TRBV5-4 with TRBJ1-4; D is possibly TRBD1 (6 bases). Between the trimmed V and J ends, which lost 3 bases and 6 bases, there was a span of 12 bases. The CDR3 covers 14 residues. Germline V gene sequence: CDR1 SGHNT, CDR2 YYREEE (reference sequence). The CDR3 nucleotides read TGTGCCAGCAGCTCCCGGGACATTGATGAAAAACTGTTTTTT. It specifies CASSSRDIDEKLFF. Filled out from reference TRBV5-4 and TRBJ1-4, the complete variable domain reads ETGVTQSPTHLIKTRGQQVTLRCSSQSGHNTVSWYQQALGQGPQFIFQYYREEENGRGNFPPRFSGLQFPNYSSELNVNALELDDSALYLCASSSRDIDEKLFFGSGTQLSVL.

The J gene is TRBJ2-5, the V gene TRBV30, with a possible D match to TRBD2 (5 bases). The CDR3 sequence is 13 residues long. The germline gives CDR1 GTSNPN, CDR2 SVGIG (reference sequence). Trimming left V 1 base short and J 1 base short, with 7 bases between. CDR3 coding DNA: TGTGCCTGGAGTGGACTATCCCAAGAGACCCAGTACTTC. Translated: CAWSGLSQETQYF.

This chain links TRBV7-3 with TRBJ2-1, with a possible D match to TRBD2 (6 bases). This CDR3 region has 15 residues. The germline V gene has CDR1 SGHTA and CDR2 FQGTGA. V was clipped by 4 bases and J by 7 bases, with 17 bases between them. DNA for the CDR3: TGTGCCAGCAGCTCAGGACTGTGGGGGGTTAATGAGCAGTTCTTC. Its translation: CASSSGLWGVNEQFF. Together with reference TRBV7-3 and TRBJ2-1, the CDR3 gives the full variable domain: GAGVSQTPSNKVTEKGKYVELRCDPISGHTALYWYRQSLGQGPEFLIYFQGTGAADDSGLPNDRFFAVRPEGSVSTLKIQRTERGDSAVYLCASSSGLWGVNEQFFGPGTRLTVL.

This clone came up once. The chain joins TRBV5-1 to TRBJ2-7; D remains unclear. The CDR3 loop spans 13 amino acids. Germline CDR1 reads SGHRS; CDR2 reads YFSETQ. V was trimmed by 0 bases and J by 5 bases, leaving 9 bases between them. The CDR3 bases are TGCGCCAGCAGCTTGGCCACCCGGGACGAGCAGTACTTC. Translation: CASSLATRDEQYF.

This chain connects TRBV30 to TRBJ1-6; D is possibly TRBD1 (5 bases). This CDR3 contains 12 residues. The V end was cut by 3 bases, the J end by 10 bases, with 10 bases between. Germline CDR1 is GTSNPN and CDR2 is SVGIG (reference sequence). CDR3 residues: CAWSQGKSPLHF. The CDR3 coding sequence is TGTGCCTGGAGCCAGGGTAAGTCACCCCTCCACTTT.

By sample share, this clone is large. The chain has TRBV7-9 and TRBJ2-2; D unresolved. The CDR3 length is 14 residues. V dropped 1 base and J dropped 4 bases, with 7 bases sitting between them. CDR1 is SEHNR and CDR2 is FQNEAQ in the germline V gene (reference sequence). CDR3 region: CASSLVGSTGELFF. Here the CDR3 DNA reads TGTGCCAGCAGCTTAGTTGGCTCCACCGGGGAGCTGTTTTTT.

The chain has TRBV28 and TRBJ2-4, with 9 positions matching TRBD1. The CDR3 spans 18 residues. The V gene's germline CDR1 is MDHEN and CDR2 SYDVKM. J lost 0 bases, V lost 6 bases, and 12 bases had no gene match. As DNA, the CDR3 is TGTGCCAGCAGGAGCCCGGGACAGGGAGGGATAGCCAAAAACATTCAGTACTTC. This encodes CASRSPGQGGIAKNIQYF. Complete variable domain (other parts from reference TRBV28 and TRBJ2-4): DVKVTQSSRYLVKRTGEKVFLECVQDMDHENMFWYRQDPGLGLRLIYFSYDVKMKEKGDIPEGYSVSREKKERFSLILESASTNQTSMYLCASRSPGQGGIAKNIQYFGAGTRLSVL.

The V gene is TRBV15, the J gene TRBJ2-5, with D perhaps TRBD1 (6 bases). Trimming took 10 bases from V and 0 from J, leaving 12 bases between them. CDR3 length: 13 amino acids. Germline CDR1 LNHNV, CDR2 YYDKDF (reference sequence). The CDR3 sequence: CAIARDNQETQYF. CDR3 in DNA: TGTGCCATCGCTCGGGACAACCAAGAGACCCAGTACTTC. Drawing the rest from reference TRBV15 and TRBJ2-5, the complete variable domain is DAMVIQNPRYQVTQFGKPVTLSCSQTLNHNVMYWYQQKSSQAPKLLFHYYDKDFNNEADTPDNFQSRRPNTSFCFLDIRSPGLGDTAMYLCAIARDNQETQYFGPGTRLLVL.

The CDR3 sequence is CSVERTGSSYNEQFF. CDR3 bases: TGCAGCGTTGAACGGACGGGGAGCTCCTACAATGAGCAGTTCTTC. The chain carries TRBV29-1 and TRBJ2-1, with a weak D call TRBD2 (5 bases). Germline values: CDR1 SQVTM, CDR2 ANQGSEA. Trimming took 2 bases from V and 0 from J, leaving 11 bases between them. The CDR3 runs 15 residues.

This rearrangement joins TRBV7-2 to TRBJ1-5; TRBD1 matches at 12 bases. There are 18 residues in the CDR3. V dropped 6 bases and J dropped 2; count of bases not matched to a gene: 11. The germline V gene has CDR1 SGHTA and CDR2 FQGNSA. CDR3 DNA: TGTGCCAGCAGTTACTACCGGGACAGGGGGCTTGGCAATCAGCCCCAGCATTTT. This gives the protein CASSYYRDRGLGNQPQHF. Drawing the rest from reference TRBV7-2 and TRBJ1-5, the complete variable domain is GAGVSQSPSNKVTEKGKDVELRCDPISGHTALYWYRQSLGQGLEFLIYFQGNSAPDKSGLPSDRFSAERTGGSVSTLTIQRTQQEDSAVYLCASSYYRDRGLGNQPQHFGDGTRLSIL.

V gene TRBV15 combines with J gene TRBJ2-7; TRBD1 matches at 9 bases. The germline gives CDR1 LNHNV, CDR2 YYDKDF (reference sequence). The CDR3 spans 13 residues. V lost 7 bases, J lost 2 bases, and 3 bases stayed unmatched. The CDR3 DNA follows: TGTGCCACCATGGGACAGGGCGCCTACGAGCAGTACTTC. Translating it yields CATMGQGAYEQYF.

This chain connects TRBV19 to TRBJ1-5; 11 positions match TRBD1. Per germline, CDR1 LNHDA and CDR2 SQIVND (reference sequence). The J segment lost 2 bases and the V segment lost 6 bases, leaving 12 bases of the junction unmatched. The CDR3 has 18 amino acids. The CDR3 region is CASSLDRGRRARNQPQHF. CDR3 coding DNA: TGTGCCAGTAGCCTGGACAGGGGGCGGCGGGCTCGCAATCAGCCCCAGCATTTT.

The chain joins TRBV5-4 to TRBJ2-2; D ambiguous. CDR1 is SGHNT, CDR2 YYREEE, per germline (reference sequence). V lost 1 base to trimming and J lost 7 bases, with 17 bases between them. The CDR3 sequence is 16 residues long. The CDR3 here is CASSLMGSANDGELFF. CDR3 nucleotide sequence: TGTGCCAGCAGCTTGATGGGCTCCGCGAATGACGGGGAGCTGTTTTTT. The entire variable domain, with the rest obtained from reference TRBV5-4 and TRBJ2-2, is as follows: ETGVTQSPTHLIKTRGQQVTLRCSSQSGHNTVSWYQQALGQGPQFIFQYYREEENGRGNFPPRFSGLQFPNYSSELNVNALELDDSALYLCASSLMGSANDGELFFGEGSRLTVL.